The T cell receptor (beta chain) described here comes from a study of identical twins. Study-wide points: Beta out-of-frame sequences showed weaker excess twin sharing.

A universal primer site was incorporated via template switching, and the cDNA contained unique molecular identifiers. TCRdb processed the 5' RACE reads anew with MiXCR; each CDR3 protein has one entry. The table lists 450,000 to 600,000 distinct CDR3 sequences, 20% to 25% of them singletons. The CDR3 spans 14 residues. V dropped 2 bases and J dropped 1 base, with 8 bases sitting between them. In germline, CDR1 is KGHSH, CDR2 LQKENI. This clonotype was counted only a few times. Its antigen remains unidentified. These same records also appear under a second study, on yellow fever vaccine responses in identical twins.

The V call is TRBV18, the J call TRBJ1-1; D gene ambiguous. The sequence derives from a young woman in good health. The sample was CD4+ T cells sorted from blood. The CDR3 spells CASSPYWGNTEAFF. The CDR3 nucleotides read TGTGCCAGCTCACCATACTGGGGGAACACTGAAGCTTTCTTT.